These T cell receptor beta chains were read from a single sample in a study of CD8+ T cells in alopecia areata. The data were produced by immunoSEQ multiplex PCR, yet TCRdb's version contains in-frame clones alone and is incomplete. The data show about 74,000 clones, with about 30% seen just once and approximately 15% held by the top ten. The specimen comprised CD8+ T cells sorted from blood, sampled at week 4, from a patient treated with tofacitinib. All receptors derive from a human donor with alopecia areata. CDR3s include the opening cysteine and the closing phenylalanine or tryptophan. Each record gives: V gene, clone size, J gene, D gene, CDR3 DNA, CDR3 protein. D genes are given only for firm matches. A clone size is listed for some rows: how often the clone was seen (once, few, many), or a class if it is expanded.

TRBV9	-	TRBJ2-1	TRBD2	TGTGCCAGCAGCGTAGTCCCTATCGGGCCTAGCGGGAATAATGAGCAGTTCTTC	CASSVVPIGPSGNNEQFF
TRBV7-2	-	TRBJ2-1	-	TGTGCCAGCAGCACTAGAGATTTATGGGGGCCGGAGGTGGATGAGCAGTTCTTC	CASSTRDLWGPEVDEQFF
TRBV11-2	-	TRBJ2-5	-	TGTGCCAGCAGTTCCACACAGCGCAGGGAAGAGACCCAGTACTTC	CASSSTQRREETQYF
TRBV7-9	-	TRBJ2-5	TRBD1	TGTGCCAGCAGCTCCCCGGACAGGCAAGAGACCCAGTACTTC	CASSSPDRQETQYF
TRBV29-1	-	TRBJ2-2	TRBD1	TGCAGCGTTGTCGGGACAGACAACACCGGGGAGCTGTTTTTT	CSVVGTDNTGELFF
TRBV6-5	few	TRBJ1-2	-	TGTGCCAGCAGCGTACAAGCTAACTATGGCTACACCTTC	CASSVQANYGYTF
TRBV5-4	few	TRBJ1-1	-	TGTGCCAGCAGCTTGGGCACTGAAGCTTTCTTT	CASSLGTEAFF
TRBV7-9	many	TRBJ2-3	-	TGTGCCAGCAGCTACGCACCTTGGGCAGGGTTATCCACAGATACGCAGTATTTT	CASSYAPWAGLSTDTQYF
TRBV19	few	TRBJ2-1	-	TGTGCCAGTAGTATAGAGTTGGCGGGATGGGCCAATGAGCAGTTCTTC	CASSIELAGWANEQFF
TRBV27	few	TRBJ1-4	-	TGTGCCAGTGGGACTTCAACTAATGAAAAACTGTTTTTT	CASGTSTNEKLFF
TRBV29-1	-	TRBJ2-1	TRBD2	TGCAGCGTTGAAGGTCTGACTAGCGGGACATGGAATGAGCAGTTCTTC	CSVEGLTSGTWNEQFF
TRBV29-1	-	TRBJ2-7	-	TGCAGCGTCCCGGGCCCTGCCCGTTCGGAGCAGTACTTC	CSVPGPARSEQYF
TRBV19	few	TRBJ2-1	-	TGTGCCAGTAGTATTTCCGGGACACCCAATGAGCAGTTCTTC	CASSISGTPNEQFF
TRBV30	few	TRBJ2-1	TRBD1	TGTGCCTGGAGGGCGCCGGGACAGCTGAACCCCTACAATGAGCAGTTCTTC	CAWRAPGQLNPYNEQFF
TRBV29-1	-	TRBJ2-7	TRBD1	TGCAGCGTTGTAGGGAACAGGGGGCTCTACGAGCAGTACTTC	CSVVGNRGLYEQYF